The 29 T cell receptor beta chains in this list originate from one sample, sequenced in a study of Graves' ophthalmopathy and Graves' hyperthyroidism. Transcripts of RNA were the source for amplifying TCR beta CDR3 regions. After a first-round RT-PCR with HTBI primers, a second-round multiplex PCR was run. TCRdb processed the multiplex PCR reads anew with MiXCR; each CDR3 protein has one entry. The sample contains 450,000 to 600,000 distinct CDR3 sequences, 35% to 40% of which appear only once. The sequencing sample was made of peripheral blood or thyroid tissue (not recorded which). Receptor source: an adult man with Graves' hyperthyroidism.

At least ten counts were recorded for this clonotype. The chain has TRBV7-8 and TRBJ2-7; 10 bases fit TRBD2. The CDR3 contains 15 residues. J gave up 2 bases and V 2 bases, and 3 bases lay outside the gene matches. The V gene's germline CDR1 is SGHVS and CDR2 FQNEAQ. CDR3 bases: TGTGCCAGCAGCTTACTAGCGGGGGAAGCCTACGAGCAGTACTTC. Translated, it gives CASSLLAGEAYEQYF.

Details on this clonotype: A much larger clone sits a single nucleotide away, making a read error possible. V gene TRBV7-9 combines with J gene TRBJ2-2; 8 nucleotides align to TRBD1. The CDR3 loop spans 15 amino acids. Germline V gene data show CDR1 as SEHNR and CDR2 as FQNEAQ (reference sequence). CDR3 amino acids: CAGSLETGGTRELFF. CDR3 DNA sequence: TGTGCCGGCAGCTTAGAAACAGGGGGGACCCGGGAGCTGTTTTTT.

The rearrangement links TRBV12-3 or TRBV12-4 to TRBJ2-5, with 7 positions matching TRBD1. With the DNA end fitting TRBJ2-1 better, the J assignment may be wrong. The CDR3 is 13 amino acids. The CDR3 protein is CASSRGTEREQFF. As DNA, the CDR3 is TGTGCCAGCAGCCGAGGGACAGAAAGGGAGCAGTTCTTC.

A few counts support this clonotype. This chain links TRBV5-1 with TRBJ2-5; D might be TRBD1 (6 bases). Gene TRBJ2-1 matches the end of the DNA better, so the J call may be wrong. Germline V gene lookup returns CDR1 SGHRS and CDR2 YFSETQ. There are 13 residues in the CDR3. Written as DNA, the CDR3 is TGCGCCAGCAGCTTGGTTGGGGGCCATGAGCAGTTCTTC. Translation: CASSLVGGHEQFF.

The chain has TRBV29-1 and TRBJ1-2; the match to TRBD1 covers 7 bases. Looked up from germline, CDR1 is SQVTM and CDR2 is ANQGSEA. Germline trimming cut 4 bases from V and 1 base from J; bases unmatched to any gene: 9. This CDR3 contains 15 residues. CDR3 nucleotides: TGCAGCGTTGGCAGAGGGGGCCCAAATAACTATGGCTACACCTTC. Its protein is CSVGRGGPNNYGYTF.

The CDR3 sequence: CASSVGRNTGELFF. The CDR3, as DNA: TGTGCCAGCAGTGTTGGCAGGAACACCGGGGAGCTGTTTTTT. V and J are TRBV2 and TRBJ2-2; D unresolved. Trimming stripped 4 bases from V and 1 base from J, with 7 bases between. Germline V gene lookup returns CDR1 SNHLY and CDR2 FYNNEI. The CDR3 length is 14 residues.

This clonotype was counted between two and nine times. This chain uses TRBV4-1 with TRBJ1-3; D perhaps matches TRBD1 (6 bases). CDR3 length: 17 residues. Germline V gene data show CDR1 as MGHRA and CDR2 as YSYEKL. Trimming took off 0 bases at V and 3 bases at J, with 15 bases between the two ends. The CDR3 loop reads CASSQDGGGANGNTIYF. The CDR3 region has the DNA TGCGCCAGCAGCCAAGATGGGGGGGGGGCGAATGGAAACACCATATATTTT.

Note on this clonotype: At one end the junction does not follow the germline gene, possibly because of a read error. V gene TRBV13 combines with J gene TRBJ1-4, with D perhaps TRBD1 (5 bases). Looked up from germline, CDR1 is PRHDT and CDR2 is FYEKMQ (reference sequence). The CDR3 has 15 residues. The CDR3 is CASSIRTSTNEKLLF. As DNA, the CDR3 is TGTGCCAGCAGCATACGGACAAGCACTAATGAAAAACTGCTTTTT.

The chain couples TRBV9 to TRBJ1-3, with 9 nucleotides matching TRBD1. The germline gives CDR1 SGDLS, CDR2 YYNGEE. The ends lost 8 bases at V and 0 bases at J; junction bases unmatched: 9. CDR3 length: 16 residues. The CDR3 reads CASAGQGIDSGNTIYF. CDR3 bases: TGTGCCAGTGCCGGACAGGGGATCGACTCTGGAAACACCATATATTTT.

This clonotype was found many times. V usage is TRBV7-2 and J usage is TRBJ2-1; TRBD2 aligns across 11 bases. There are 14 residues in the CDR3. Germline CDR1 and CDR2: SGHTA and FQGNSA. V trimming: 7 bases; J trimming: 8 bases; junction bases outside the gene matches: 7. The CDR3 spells CASTIAGGRDEQFF. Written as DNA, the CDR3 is TGTGCCAGCACGATAGCGGGGGGGCGCGATGAGCAGTTCTTC.

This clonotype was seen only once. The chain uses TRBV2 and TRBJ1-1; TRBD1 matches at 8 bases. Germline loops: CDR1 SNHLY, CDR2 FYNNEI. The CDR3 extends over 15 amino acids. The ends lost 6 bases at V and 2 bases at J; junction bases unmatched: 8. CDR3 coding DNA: TGTGCCAGCAGCGCTACGGGACAGGCAAACACTGAAGCTTTCTTT. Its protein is CASSATGQANTEAFF.

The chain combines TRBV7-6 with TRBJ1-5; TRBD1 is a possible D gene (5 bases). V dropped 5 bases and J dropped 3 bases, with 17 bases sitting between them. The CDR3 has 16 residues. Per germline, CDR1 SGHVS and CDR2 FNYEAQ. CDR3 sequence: CASSASAGYDNQPQHF. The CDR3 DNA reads TGTGCCAGCAGCGCGTCAGCAGGGTATGACAATCAGCCCCAGCATTTT.

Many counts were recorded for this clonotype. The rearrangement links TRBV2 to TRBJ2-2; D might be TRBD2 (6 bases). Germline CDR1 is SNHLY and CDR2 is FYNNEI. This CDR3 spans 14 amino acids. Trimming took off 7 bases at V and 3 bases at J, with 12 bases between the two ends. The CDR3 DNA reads TGTGCCAGCATCCAGAGGGAGGACACCGGGGAGCTGTTTTTT. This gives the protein CASIQREDTGELFF.

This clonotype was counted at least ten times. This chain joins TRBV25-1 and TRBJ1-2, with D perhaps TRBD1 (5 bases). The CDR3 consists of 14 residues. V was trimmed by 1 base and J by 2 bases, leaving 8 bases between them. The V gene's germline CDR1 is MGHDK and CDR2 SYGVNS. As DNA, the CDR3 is TGTGCCAGCAGTGAATGGGCAGGGAACTATGGCTACACCTTC. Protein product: CASSEWAGNYGYTF.

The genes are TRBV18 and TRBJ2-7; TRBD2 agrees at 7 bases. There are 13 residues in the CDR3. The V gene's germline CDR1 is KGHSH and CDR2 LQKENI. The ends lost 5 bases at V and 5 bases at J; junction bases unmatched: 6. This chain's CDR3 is CASSKGLDDEQYF. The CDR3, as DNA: TGTGCCAGCTCAAAAGGACTAGACGACGAGCAGTACTTC.

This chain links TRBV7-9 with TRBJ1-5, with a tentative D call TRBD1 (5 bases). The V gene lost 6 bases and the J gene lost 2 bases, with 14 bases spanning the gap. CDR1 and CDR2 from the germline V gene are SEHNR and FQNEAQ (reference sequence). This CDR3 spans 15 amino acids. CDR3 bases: TGTGCCAGCAGTGCTCAGGGACGGGGCAATCAGCCCCAGCATTTT. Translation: CASSAQGRGNQPQHF. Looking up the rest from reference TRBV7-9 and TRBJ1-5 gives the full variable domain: DTGVSQNPRHKITKRGQNVTFRCDPISEHNRLYWYRQTLGQGPEFLTYFQNEAQLEKSRLLSDRFSAERPKGSFSTLEIQRTEQGDSAMYLCASSAQGRGNQPQHFGDGTRLSIL.

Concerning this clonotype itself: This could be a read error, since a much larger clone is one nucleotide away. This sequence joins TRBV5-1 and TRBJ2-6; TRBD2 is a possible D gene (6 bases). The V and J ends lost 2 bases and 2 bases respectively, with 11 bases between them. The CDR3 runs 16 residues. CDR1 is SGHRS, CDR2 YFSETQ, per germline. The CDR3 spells CASSLDGLTGANVLTF. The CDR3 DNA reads TGCGCCAGCAGCTTAGATGGACTAACTGGGGCCAACGTCCTGACTTTC.

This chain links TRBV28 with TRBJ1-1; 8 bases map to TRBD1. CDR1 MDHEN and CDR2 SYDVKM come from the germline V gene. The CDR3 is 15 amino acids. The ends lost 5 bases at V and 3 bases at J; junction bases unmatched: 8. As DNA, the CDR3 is TGTGCCAGCAGTCCAGGGGGCGCATGGGACACTGAAGCTTTCTTT. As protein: CASSPGGAWDTEAFF.

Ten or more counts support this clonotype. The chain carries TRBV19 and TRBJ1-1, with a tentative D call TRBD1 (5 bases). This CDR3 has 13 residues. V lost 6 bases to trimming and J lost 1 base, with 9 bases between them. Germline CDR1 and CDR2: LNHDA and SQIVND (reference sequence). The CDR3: CASSDTGNTEAFF. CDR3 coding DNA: TGTGCCAGTAGCGATACAGGGAACACTGAAGCTTTCTTT.

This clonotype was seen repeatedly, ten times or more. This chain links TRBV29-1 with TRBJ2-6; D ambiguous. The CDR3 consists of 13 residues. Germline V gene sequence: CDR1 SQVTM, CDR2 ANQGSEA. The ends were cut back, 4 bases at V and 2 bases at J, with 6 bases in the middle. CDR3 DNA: TGCAGCGTTGCAAGGACTGGGGCCAACGTCCTGACTTTC. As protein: CSVARTGANVLTF.

The chain's CDR3 is CATSRGDRSYNEQFF. Written as DNA, the CDR3 is TGTGCCACCAGCAGAGGGGACAGAAGTTACAATGAGCAGTTCTTC. The V gene is TRBV15, the J gene TRBJ2-5; 7 positions agree with TRBD1. TRBJ2-1 matches the DNA end more closely, so the J call is doubtful. From germline, CDR1 is LNHNV and CDR2 YYDKDF (reference sequence). This CDR3 region has 15 residues.

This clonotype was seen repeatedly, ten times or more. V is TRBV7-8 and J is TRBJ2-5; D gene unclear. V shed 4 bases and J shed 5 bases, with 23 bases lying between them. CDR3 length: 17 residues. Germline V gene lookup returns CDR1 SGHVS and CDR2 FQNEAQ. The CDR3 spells CASSSRNRFLGSETQYF. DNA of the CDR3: TGTGCCAGCAGCTCACGTAATCGGTTTTTGGGATCCGAGACCCAGTACTTC.

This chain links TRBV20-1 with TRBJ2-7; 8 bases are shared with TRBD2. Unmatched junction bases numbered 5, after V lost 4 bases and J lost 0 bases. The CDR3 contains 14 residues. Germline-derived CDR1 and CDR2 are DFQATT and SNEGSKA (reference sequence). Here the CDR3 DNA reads TGCAGTGCTAAGACTAGCGCCCACTCCTACGAGCAGTACTTC. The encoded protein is CSAKTSAHSYEQYF.

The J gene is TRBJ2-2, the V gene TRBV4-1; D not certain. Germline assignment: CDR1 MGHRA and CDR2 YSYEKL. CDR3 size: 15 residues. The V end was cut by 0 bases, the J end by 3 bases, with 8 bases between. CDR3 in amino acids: CASSQEVGYTGELFF. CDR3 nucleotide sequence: TGCGCCAGCAGCCAAGAAGTGGGTTACACCGGGGAGCTGTTTTTT.

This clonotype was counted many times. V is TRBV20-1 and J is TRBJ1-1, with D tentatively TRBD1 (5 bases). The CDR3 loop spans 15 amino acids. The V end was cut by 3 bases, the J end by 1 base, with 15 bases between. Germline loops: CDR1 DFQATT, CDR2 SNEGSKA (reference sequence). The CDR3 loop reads CSASWQGLKNTEAFF. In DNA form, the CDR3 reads TGCAGTGCTAGCTGGCAGGGACTTAAGAACACTGAAGCTTTCTTT.

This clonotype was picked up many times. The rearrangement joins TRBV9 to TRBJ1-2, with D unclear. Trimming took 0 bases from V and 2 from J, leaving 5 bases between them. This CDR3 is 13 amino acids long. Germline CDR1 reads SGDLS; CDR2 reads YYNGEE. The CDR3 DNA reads TGTGCCAGCAGCGTAGCACTGAACTATGGCTACACCTTC. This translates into CASSVALNYGYTF.

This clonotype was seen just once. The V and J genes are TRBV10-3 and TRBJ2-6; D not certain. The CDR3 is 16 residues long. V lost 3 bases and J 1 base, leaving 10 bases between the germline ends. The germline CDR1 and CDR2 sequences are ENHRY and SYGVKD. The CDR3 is CAISDVLGSGANVLTF. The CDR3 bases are TGTGCCATCAGTGACGTGTTAGGATCTGGGGCCAACGTCCTGACTTTC.

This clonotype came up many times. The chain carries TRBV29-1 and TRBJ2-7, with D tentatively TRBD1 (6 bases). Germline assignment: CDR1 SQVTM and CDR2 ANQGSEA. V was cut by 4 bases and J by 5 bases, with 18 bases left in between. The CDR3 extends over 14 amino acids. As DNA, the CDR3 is TGCAGCGTTGGCCGGACAGCGACTTCGGACGAGCAGTACTTC. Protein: CSVGRTATSDEQYF.

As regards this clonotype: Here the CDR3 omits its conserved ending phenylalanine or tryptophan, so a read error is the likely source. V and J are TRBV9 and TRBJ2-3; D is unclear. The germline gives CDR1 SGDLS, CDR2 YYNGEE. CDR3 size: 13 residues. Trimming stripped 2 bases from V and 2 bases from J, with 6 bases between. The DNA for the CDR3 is TGTGCCAGCAGCGTCATAGTCACAGATACGCAGTATCTT. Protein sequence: CASSVIVTDTQYL.